A single sample is the source of the 2 T cell receptor beta chains below, sequenced in a study of OX40 agonist ivuxolimab in advanced cancers. Method: immunoSEQ multiplex PCR; TCRdb's copy keeps in-frame clones and lacks some. The data hold roughly 29,000 clones, with approximately 90% observed a single time. Specimen: CD4+ or CD8+ T cells sorted from blood, collected in a trial of the OX40 agonist ivuxolimab. Receptors originate from an adult with an advanced solid tumor such as melanoma, head and neck, liver or kidney cancer.

The V call is TRBV18, the J call TRBJ2-1, with 7 bases lining up with TRBD1. Germline V lookup: CDR1 KGHSH, CDR2 LQKENI. The length of the CDR3 is 14 residues. Unmatched junction bases numbered 1, after V lost 4 bases and J lost 1 base. This chain's CDR3 is CASSQGASYNEQFF. In DNA form, the CDR3 reads TGTGCCAGCTCACAGGGGGCTTCCTACAATGAGCAGTTCTTC.

This chain connects TRBV7-6 to TRBJ2-7; 11 bases align to TRBD2. Germline-derived CDR1 and CDR2 are SGHVS and FNYEAQ. V lost 4 bases and J lost 5; bases outside the gene matches: 4. The CDR3 consists of 14 residues. The CDR3 here is CASSYGTSGHEQYF. Written as DNA, the CDR3 is TGTGCCAGCAGCTACGGGACTAGCGGCCACGAGCAGTACTTC.